This T cell receptor (beta chain) was sequenced during a study of cytomegalovirus exposure and HLA in healthy donors. PCR amplification relied on 60 Vbeta primers (plus 13 Jbeta primers). This table comes from immunoSEQ multiplex PCR, and its TCRdb copy is limited to in-frame clones, with some not included. The table records approximately 120,000 clones, about 70% of them present only once. The donors gave bone marrow, and they were healthy. Per germline, CDR1 PRHDT and CDR2 FYEKMQ (reference sequence). V shed 0 bases and J 2 bases; nucleotides not matched to a gene: 5. The CDR3 loop spans 16 amino acids.

The sequence was obtained from a woman in her fifties or sixties in good health and CMV-seropositive. The gene calls are TRBV13 and TRBJ2-7, with TRBD1 matching 9 bases. The material sequenced was PBMCs. CDR3 loop: CASSLGRQGVPYEQYF. CDR3 coding DNA: TGTGCCAGCAGCTTAGGGAGACAGGGGGTCCCCTACGAGCAGTACTTC.